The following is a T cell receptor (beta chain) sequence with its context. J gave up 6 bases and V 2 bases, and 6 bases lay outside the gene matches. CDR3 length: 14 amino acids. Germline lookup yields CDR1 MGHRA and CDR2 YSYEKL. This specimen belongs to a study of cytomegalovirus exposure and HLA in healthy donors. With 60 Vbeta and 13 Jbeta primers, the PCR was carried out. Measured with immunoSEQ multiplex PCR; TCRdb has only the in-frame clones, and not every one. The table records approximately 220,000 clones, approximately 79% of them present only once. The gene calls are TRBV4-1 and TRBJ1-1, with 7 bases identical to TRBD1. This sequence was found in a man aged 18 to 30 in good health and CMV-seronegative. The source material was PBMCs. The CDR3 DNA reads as TGCGCCAGCAGCCAAACTACAGGGGTGCCTGAAGCTTTCTTT. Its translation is CASSQTTGVPEAFF.